This TCR beta chain was captured by sequencing in a study of T cell responses to AZD1222 COVID-19 vaccine. Measured with immunoSEQ multiplex PCR; TCRdb has only the in-frame clones, and not every one. The sample includes about 140,000 clones, 89% of them seen just once. Study-wide results and limits: Clonal diversity may have been underestimated in mostly white British donors.

For this clone: Its target is unknown.

Sequenced material: peripheral blood, taken 28 days after the second AZD1222 dose. This receptor was taken from an adult who received the AZD1222 COVID-19 vaccine.

The CDR3 loop is CASSLRGGTDYGYTF. The CDR3 DNA is TGTGCCAGCAGTTTACGGGGAGGGACAGACTATGGCTACACCTTC. The genes are TRBV27 and TRBJ1-2; TRBD1 matches 7 bases. The germline CDR1 and CDR2 sequences are MNHEY and SMNVEV (reference sequence). The CDR3 contains 15 residues. Trimming at V came to 2 bases and at J to 3 bases, leaving 6 bases not matched to a gene.